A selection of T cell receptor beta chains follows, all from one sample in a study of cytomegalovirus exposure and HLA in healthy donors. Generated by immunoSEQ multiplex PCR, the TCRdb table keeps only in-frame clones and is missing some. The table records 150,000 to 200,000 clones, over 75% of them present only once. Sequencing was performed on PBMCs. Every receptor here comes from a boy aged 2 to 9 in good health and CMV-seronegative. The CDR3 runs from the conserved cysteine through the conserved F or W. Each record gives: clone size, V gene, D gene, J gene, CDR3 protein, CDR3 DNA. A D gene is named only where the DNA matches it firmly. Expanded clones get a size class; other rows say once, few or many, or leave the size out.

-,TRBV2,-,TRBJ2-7,CASSDARPTYEQYF,TGTGCCAGCAGTGACGCGCGGCCGACCTACGAGCAGTACTTC
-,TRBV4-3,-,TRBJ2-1,CASSQDPNNEQFF,TGCGCCAGCAGCCAAGATCCCAACAATGAGCAGTTCTTC
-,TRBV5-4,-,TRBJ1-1,CASSTQPDRPAEAFF,TGTGCCAGCAGCACCCAACCCGACAGGCCGGCTGAAGCTTTCTTT
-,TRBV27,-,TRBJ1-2,CASSPGGSNGYTF,TGTGCCAGCAGTCCCGGGGGGAGTAATGGCTACACCTTC
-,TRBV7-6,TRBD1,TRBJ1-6,CASKAGQGPYDNSPLHF,TGTGCCAGCAAAGCCGGACAGGGGCCTTACGATAATTCACCCCTCCACTTT
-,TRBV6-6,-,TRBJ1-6,CAALSSYNSPLHF,TGTGCTGCCTTGAGCTCCTATAATTCACCCCTCCACTTT
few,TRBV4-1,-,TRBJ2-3,CASSQVRTDTQYF,TGCGCCAGCAGCCAAGTGAGGACAGATACGCAGTATTTT
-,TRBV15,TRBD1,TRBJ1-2,CATSIHDRVDPNYGYTF,TGTGCCACCAGCATTCACGACAGGGTAGATCCTAACTATGGCTACACCTTC
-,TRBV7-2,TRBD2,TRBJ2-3,CASSRVLAGGPLHTQYF,TGTGCCAGCAGCCGCGTCCTAGCGGGGGGGCCGTTACATACGCAGTATTTT
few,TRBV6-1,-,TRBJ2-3,CASSPRGTTDTQYF,TGTGCCAGCAGCCCGAGGGGGACCACAGATACGCAGTATTTT
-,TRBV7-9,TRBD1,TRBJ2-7,CASSPGTGKPYEQYF,TGTGCCAGCAGCCCCGGGACAGGGAAACCCTACGAGCAGTACTTC
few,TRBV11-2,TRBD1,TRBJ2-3,CASSATGDTQYF,TGTGCCAGCAGCGCGACAGGGGATACGCAGTATTTT
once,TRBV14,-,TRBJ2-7,CASSQWDTGREQYF,TGTGCCAGCAGCCAATGGGACACCGGGCGGGAGCAGTACTTC
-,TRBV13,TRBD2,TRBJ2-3,CASSPSGGHTDTQYF,TGTGCCAGCAGCCCAAGCGGGGGCCACACAGATACGCAGTATTTT
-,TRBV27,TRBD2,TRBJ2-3,CASNPGSSGAADTQYF,TGTGCCAGCAACCCCGGTTCCAGCGGGGCGGCAGATACGCAGTATTTT
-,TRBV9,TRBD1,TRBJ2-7,CASSVADRGSYEQYF,TGTGCCAGCAGCGTAGCTGACAGGGGTTCGTACGAGCAGTACTTC
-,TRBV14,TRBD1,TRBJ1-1,CASSLQTGGATEAFF,TGTGCCAGCAGCCTACAAACAGGGGGTGCCACTGAAGCTTTCTTT
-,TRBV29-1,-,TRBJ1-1,CSVETGMNTEAFF,TGCAGCGTTGAAACAGGGATGAACACTGAAGCTTTCTTT
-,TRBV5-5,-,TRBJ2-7,CASSPRLYEQYF,TGTGCCAGCAGCCCCAGGCTCTACGAGCAGTACTTC
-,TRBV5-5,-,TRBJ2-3,CASRMVQGGEDTQYF,TGTGCCAGCAGAATGGTGCAGGGTGGGGAAGATACGCAGTATTTT
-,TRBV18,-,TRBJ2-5,CASSPGEFGSETQYF,TGTGCCAGCTCACCCGGGGAGTTTGGGTCAGAGACCCAGTACTTC
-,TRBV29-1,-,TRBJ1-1,CSVEDDNRNGAFF,TGCAGCGTTGAAGATGACAACCGTAATGGAGCTTTCTTT
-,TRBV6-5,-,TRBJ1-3,CASRPQGSVGNTIYF,TGTGCCAGCAGACCTCAGGGTTCAGTAGGAAACACCATATATTTT
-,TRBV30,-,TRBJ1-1,CAWGGMSTEAFF,TGTGCCTGGGGAGGGATGAGCACTGAAGCTTTCTTT
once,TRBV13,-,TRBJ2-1,CASSRRDEQFF,TGTGCCAGCAGCCGGAGGGATGAGCAGTTCTTC
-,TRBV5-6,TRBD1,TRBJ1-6,CASSPTGQGASPLHF,TGTGCCAGCAGCCCGACCGGACAGGGGGCTTCACCCCTCCACTTT
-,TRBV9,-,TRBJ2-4,CASSVEFRGDQYF,TGTGCCAGCAGCGTAGAGTTCAGGGGTGATCAGTACTTC
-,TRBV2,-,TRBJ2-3,CASRGLSTDTQYF,TGTGCCAGCCGGGGACTGAGCACAGATACGCAGTATTTT
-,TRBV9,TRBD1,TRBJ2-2,CASSVRDRFHTGELFF,TGTGCCAGCAGCGTCCGGGACAGGTTTCACACCGGGGAGCTGTTTTTT
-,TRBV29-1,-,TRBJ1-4,CSVDSGGTNEKLFF,TGCAGCGTTGATTCGGGGGGAACTAATGAAAAACTGTTTTTT